This entry features one TCR beta chain sequence. This clonotype was counted at least ten times. Its antigen target is currently unknown. It has no much larger one-base neighbor in the sample; base qualities were not kept. The germline V gene encodes CDR1 MDHEN and CDR2 SYDVKM. V and J are trimmed by 6 bases and 2 bases, and the gene matches miss 12 bases of the junction. Inclusive of the bounding cysteine and phenylalanine, the CDR3 is 16 residues long. Kept here is only the CDR3 DNA, which spans 48 bases and is read in frame from base 1. This record belongs to a study of regulatory T cells in long-lasting Graves disease (dated by TCRdb to about 2021). For the wider study: In the newly diagnosed Graves' disease group, patients had been taking antithyroid drugs for less than 3 months. Patients with persistent Graves' disease were compared with patients with newly diagnosed Graves' disease using TCR sequencing and RNA sequencing of peripheral blood. The study was conducted in China and was registered as a clinical trial. A total of around 35 samples underwent TCR sequencing: about 13 from persistent and around 20 from newly diagnosed Graves' disease patients. Paper-wide results and their limitations: Sequencing and analysis were limited to the TCR beta chain. Only peripheral blood was studied, because thyroid tissue, the primary lesion, was inaccessible. Patients with persistent disease shared more public clonotypes (fewer than 3,000) than newly diagnosed patients did (around 930). Compared with newly diagnosed patients, patients with persistent Graves' disease had lower TCR Shannon entropy and fewer highly expanded clones, which suggests clonal expansion. The authors acknowledged the small sample size as a limitation that may reduce accuracy. TRBV28, TRBJ1-2 and TRBJ2-5 were preferentially used in persistent disease, while TRBV20-1 and TRBJ2-1 were favored in newly diagnosed disease.

The time point label of this sample denotes: newly diagnosed GD, antithyroid drugs for less than 3 months. For both TCR sequencing and RNA sequencing, RNA was extracted from PBMCs using TRIzol. The diagnosis of Graves' disease followed American Thyroid Association guidelines. Patients were recruited from an endocrinology department in Xi'an, China. Each patient gave about 10 milliliters of peripheral blood, collected in an EDTA anticoagulant tube. Ficoll Paque Plus density gradient separation was used to isolate PBMCs, and no further T cell sorting was done. An Agilent 2100 Bioanalyzer and agarose gel were used to check RNA quality, and a NanoDrop 2000 was used to measure RNA concentration. Library preparation employed multiplex PCR. The sample was run on an Illumina HiSeq 4000. iRepertoire HTBI primers and Arm-PCR amplification of CDR3 regions were used to construct TCR beta libraries. Gel purification was performed on PCR products prior to sequencing. Regarding the original processing steps: A total of 62 TRBV and 14 TRBJ segments were identified across samples and were used for gene usage analysis of CDR3 amino acid clonotypes. COPE and FqMerger were used to merge filtered high-quality paired reads into contigs. BLAST was used to align contigs to IMGT TRBV, TRBD and TRBJ reference genes, with CDR3 defined following IMGT. Highly expanded clones were defined as clonotypes with a frequency above 0.1%. Repertoire diversity was measured by Shannon entropy, and V-J evenness by the Gini coefficient. A clonotype found in more than one individual was treated as public. TCRdb reprocessed the public reads (quality trimming at Q25 with fastp, clone calling with MiXCR) and kept in-frame beta chains. Here each entry gathers all rows of one CDR3 protein and keeps the most common genes and DNA. The V and J calls follow TCRdb's processing rather than the paper's. The sample data list 600,000 to 650,000 distinct CDR3 sequences, and less than 20% of these were observed just once. The leading ten clones occupy 18% of the sample.

In addition, the sample was reused for a study of T cells in Graves' hyperthyroidism and ophthalmopathy. The second study also describes: Stable Graves' hyperthyroidism was defined as no progression to ophthalmopathy during 18 months of follow-up. The hyperthyroidism patients were between 18 and 65 years old and newly diagnosed, with a disease duration of less than 2 months. Exclusion was applied to patients with uncontrolled infections, other autoimmune diseases, pregnancy or lactation. Diagnoses relied on clinical symptoms, serum thyroxine and TRAb, thyroid ultrasound and orbital computed tomography. The TCR CDR3 was subjected to a first round of RT-PCR using the HTBI primer set and the Qiagen OneStep RT-PCR kit. Most expanded thyroid clonotypes (frequency above 0.001) were also detected in blood, suggesting blood repertoires may reflect thyroid immune responses. A model built on a 13 V-J signature distinguished ophthalmopathy from stable hyperthyroidism, reaching 87.88% sensitivity and 81.08% specificity in cross-validation and 80%/75% in testing. In validation, progression to ophthalmopathy was predicted by the model with 70% to 71% sensitivity and 72.22% specificity, a median of around 5.9 months before onset. To identify distinguishing TCR V-J signatures, a discovery cohort of 100 patients was used, comprising 40 to 45 with Graves' ophthalmopathy and roughly 60 with stable Graves' hyperthyroidism. An independent validation cohort of about 20 hyperthyroidism patients and 17 patients who later progressed to ophthalmopathy tested prospective prediction of ophthalmopathy. The roughly 91 discovery patients were randomly divided into training and test sets at a 7:3 ratio. Thyroid tissue and blood T-cell repertoires from six Graves' hyperthyroidism patients were also compared in the study. Once sampling was done, hyperthyroidism patients were given methimazole at a starting dose of 30 mg daily, whereas ophthalmopathy patients were given high-dose intravenous methylprednisolone. Libraries were constructed in a second round of multiplex PCR, after which size selection and purification were carried out. The libraries were sequenced on an Illumina HiSeq2000 using paired-end 100 bp reads. SOAPnuke was used to process the raw data, throwing out any read that contained adapters or uncalled bases, had a mean Phred below 15, or lacked an exact constant-primer or identifier match. High-quality paired reads were merged using COPE v1.2.5, and each unique nucleotide sequence was defined as a clonotype. MiTCR v1.1 was used to align the clonotypes against IMGT TRBV, TRBD and TRBJ reference segments. Only V-J combinations with frequency above 0.0001, covering about 99% of repertoires, were analysed. A TCS score was defined as the ratio between F50 (clonal expansion) and ExV (chaos), using BLOSUM62-based TCRdist between CDR3 peptides within each V-J. Welch's t-statistics and random forest reduced several hundred V-J features to some 14, which were used in a naive Bayes classifier (R e1071). Sample size was not statistically predetermined, and investigators were not blinded to group allocation. The paper describes TCR Vbeta CDR3 sequencing of 120 to 150 peripheral blood samples, made up of 43 ophthalmopathy patients, approximately 73 hyperthyroidism patients and around 17 progressor patients.

The sample was peripheral blood mononuclear cells (PBMCs), taken at new diagnosis, from a patient treated with antithyroid drugs. The TCR sequence derives from a woman in her twenties or thirties with Graves disease. Donor details come from another sample of the same person, matched by shared clones. The chain uses TRBV28 and TRBJ1-1, and 7 junctional nucleotides match TRBD1. The DNA sequence is TGTGCCAGCAGCCCAGGACAGGCCTGGGTCAACACTGAAGCTTTCTTT. Translated, this is CASSPGQAWVNTEAFF.